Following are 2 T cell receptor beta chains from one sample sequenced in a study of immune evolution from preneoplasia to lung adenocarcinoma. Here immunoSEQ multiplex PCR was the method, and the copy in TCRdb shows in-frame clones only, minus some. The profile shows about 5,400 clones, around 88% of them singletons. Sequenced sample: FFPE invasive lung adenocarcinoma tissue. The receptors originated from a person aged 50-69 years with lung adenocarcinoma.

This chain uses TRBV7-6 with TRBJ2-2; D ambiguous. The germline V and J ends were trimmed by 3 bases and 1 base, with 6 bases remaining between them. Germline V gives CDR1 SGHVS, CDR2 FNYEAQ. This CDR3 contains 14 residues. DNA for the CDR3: TGTGCCAGCAGCTTCCATCAGAACACCGGGGAGCTGTTTTTT. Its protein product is CASSFHQNTGELFF.

The CDR3 here is CAWASGQGSYEQYF. Written as DNA, the CDR3 is TGTGCCTGGGCTTCTGGGCAGGGATCCTACGAGCAGTACTTC. The rearrangement uses TRBV30 and TRBJ2-7, with TRBD1 as a possible D gene (5 bases). CDR1 GTSNPN and CDR2 SVGIG come from the germline V gene (reference sequence). Deletions cut 5 bases from V and 1 base from J, with 15 bases between. The CDR3 sequence is 14 residues long.